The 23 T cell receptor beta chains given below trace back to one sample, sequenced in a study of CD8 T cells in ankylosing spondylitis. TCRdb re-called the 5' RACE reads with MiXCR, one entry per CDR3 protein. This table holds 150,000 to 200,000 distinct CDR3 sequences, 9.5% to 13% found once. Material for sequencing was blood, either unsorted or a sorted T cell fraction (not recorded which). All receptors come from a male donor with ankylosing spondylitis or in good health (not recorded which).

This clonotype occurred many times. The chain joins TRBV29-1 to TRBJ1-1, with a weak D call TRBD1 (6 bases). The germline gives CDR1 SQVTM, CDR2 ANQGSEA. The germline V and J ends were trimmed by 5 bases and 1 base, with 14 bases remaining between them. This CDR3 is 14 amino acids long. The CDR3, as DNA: TGCAGCGTTTCCTTAGGGGGGGCGAACACTGAAGCTTTCTTT. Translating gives CSVSLGGANTEAFF.

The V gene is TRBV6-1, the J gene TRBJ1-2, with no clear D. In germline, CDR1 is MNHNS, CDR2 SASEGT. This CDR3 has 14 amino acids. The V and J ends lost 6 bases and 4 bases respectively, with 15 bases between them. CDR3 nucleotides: TGTGCCAGCAGCCTGAACCAATTCTCCTATGGCTACACCTTC. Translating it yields CASSLNQFSYGYTF.

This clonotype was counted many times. The CDR3 loop reads CASSQDLLAGVNIQYF. The CDR3 DNA is TGCGCCAGCAGCCAAGACCTACTAGCGGGGGTGAACATTCAGTACTTC. The V call is TRBV4-3, the J call TRBJ2-4; 11 positions agree with TRBD2. The CDR3 runs to 16 residues. V shed 0 bases and J 7 bases; nucleotides not matched to a gene: 5. Germline-derived CDR1 and CDR2 are LGHNA and YSLEER.

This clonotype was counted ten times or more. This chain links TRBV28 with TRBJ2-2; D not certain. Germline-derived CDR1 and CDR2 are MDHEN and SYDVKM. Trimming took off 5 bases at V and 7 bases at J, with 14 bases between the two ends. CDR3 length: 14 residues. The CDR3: CASSPQVTFGELFF. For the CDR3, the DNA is TGTGCCAGCAGTCCCCAAGTGACATTCGGGGAGCTGTTTTTT.

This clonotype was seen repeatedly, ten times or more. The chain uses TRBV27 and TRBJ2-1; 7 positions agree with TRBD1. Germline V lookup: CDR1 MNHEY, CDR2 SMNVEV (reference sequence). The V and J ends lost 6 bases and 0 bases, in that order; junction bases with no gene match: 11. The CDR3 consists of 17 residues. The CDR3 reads CASRHPPGGSSYNEQFF. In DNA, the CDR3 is TGTGCCAGCAGACACCCACCAGGGGGAAGCTCCTACAATGAGCAGTTCTTC.

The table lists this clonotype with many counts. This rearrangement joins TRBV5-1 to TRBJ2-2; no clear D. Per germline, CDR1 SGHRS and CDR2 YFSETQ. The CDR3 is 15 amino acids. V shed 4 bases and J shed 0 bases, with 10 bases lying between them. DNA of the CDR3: TGCGCCAGCAGCCCCGGCGTATCGAACACCGGGGAGCTGTTTTTT. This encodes CASSPGVSNTGELFF.

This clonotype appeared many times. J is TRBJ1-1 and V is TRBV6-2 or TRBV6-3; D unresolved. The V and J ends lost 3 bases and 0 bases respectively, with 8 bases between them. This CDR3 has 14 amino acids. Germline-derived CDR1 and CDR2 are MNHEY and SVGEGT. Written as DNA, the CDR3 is TGTGCCAGCAGTTATCAGCTAATGAACACTGAAGCTTTCTTT. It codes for CASSYQLMNTEAFF.

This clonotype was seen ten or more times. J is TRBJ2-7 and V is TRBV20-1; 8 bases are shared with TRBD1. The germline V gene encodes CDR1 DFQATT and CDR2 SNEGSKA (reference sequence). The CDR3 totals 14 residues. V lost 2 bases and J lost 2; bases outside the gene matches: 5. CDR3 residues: CSARSDRATYEQYF. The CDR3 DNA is TGCAGTGCTAGATCGGACAGGGCAACCTACGAGCAGTACTTC.

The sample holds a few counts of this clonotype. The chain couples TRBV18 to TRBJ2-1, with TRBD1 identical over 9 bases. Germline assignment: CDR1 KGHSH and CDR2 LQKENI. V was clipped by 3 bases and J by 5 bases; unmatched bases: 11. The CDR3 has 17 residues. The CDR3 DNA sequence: TGTGCCAGCTCACCTACTGTATACGGGACAGGGAACAATGAGCAGTTCTTC. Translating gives CASSPTVYGTGNNEQFF.

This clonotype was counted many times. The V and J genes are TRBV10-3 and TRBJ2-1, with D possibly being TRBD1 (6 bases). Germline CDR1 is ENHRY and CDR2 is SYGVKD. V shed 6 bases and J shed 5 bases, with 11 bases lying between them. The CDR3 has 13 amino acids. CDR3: CAISRGQDNEQFF. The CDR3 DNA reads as TGTGCCATCAGCAGGGGTCAAGACAATGAGCAGTTCTTC.

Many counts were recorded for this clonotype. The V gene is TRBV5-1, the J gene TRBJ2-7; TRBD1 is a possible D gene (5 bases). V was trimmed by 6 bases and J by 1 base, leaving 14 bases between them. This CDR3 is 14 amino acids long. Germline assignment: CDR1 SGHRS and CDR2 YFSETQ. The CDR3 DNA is TGCGCCAGCACTAAGGACATCCCATCCTACGAGCAGTACTTC. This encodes CASTKDIPSYEQYF.

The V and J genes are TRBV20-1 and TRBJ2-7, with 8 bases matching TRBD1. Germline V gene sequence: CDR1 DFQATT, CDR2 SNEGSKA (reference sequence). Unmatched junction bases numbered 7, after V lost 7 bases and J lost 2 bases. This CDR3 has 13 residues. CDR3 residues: CSDRPGGAYEQYF. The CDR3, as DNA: TGCAGTGACCGACCAGGGGGCGCCTACGAGCAGTACTTC.

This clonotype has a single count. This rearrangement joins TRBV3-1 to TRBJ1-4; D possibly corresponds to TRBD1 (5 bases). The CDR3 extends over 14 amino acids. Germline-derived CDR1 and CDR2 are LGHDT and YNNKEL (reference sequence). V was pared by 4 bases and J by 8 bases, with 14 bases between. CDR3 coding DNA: TGTGCCAGCAGCCTCGGACAAGTAGGGGAAAAACTGTTTTTT. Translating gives CASSLGQVGEKLFF.

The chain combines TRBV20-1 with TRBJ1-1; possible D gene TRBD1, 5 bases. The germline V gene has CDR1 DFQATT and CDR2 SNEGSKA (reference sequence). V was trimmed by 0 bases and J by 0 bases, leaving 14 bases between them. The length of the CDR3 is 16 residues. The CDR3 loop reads CSARDWGVGMNTEAFF. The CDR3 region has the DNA TGCAGTGCTAGAGATTGGGGGGTGGGCATGAACACTGAAGCTTTCTTT.

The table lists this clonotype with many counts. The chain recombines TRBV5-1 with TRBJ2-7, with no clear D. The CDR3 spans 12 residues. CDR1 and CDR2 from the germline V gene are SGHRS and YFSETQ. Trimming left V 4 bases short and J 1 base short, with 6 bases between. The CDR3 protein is CASSADSYEQYF. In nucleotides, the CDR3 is TGCGCCAGCAGCGCAGATTCCTACGAGCAGTACTTC.

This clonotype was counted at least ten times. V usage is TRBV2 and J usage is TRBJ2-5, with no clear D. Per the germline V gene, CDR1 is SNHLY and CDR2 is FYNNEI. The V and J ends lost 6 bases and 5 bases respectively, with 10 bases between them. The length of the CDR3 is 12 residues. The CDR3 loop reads CASRVFGETQYF. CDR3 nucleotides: TGTGCCAGCAGAGTATTCGGGGAGACCCAGTACTTC.

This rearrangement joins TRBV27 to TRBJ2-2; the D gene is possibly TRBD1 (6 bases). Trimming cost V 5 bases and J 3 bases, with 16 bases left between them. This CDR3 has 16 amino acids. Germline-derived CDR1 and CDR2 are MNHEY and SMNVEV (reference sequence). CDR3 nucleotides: TGTGCCAGCAGTCCCTGGACAGACCGTGACACCGGGGAGCTGTTTTTT. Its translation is CASSPWTDRDTGELFF.

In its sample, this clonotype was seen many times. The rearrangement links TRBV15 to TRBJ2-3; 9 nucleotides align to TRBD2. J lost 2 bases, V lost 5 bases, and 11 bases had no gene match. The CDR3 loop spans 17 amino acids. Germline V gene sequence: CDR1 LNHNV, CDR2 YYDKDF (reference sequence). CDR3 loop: CATSSEALAGYTDTQYF. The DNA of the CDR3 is TGTGCCACCAGCTCAGAGGCCCTAGCGGGGTACACAGATACGCAGTATTTT.

The CDR3 DNA reads TGCGCCAGCAGCCCAATAACCCCCGCTTATGGCTACACCTTC. It is translated as CASSPITPAYGYTF. The V and J genes are TRBV5-1 and TRBJ1-2, with unresolved D. The CDR3 consists of 14 residues. Germline V gene lookup returns CDR1 SGHRS and CDR2 YFSETQ. The germline V and J ends were trimmed by 4 bases and 5 bases, with 15 bases remaining between them.

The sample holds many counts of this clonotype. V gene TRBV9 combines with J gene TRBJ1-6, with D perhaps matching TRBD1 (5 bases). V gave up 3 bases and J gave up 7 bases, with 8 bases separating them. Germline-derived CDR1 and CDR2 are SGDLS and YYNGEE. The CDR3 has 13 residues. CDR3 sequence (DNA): TGTGCCAGCAGCGGGGGCCCGAATTCACCCCTCCACTTT. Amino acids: CASSGGPNSPLHF. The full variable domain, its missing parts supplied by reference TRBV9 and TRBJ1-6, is DSGVTQTPKHLITATGQRVTLRCSPRSGDLSVYWYQQSLDQGLQFLIQYYNGEERAKGNILERFSAQQFPDLHSELNLSSLELGDSALYFCASSGGPNSPLHFGNGTRLTVT.

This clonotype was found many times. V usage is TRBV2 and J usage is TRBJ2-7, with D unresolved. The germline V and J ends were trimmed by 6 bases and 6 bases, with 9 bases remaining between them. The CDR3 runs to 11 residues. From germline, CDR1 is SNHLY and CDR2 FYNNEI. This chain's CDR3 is CASSRETEQYF. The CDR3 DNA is TGTGCCAGCAGCAGAGAGACCGAGCAGTACTTC.

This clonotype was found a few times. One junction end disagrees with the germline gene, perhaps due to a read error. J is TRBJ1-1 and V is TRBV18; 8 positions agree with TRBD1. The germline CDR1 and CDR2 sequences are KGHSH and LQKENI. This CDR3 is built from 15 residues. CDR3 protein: CASSPSDRVNAEAFF. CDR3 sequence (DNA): TGTGCCAGCTCACCGTCGGACAGGGTGAACGCTGAAGCTTTCTTT.

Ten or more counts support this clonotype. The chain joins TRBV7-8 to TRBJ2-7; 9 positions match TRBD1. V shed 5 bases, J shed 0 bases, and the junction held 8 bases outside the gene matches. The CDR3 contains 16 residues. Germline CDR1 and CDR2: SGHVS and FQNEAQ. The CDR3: CASSRGTGGTSYEQYF. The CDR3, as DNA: TGTGCCAGCAGCCGAGGAACAGGGGGCACCTCCTACGAGCAGTACTTC.